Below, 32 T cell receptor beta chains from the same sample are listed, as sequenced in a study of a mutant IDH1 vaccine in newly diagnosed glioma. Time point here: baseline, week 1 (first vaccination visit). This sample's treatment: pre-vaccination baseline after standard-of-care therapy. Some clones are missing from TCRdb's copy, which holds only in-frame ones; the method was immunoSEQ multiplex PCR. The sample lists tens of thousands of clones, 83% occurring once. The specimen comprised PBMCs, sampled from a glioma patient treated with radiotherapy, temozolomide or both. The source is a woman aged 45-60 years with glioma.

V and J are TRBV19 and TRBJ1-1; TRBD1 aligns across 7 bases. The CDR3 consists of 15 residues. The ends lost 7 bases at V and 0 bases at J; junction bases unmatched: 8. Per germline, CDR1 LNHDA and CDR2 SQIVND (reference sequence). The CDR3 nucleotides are TGTGCCAGTACCATACAGGGGAGAATGAACACTGAAGCTTTCTTT. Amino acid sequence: CASTIQGRMNTEAFF. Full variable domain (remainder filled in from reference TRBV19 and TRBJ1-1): DGGITQSPKYLFRKEGQNVTLSCEQNLNHDAMYWYRQDPGQGLRLIYYSQIVNDFQKGDIAEGYSVSREKKESFPLTVTSAQKNPTAFYLCASTIQGRMNTEAFFGQGTRLTVV.

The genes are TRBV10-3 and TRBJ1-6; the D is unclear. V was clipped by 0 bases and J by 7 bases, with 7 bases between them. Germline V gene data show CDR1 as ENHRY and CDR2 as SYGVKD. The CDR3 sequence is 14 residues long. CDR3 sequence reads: CAISESSRNSPLHF. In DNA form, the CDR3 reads TGTGCCATCAGTGAGTCGTCAAGAAATTCACCCCTCCACTTT.

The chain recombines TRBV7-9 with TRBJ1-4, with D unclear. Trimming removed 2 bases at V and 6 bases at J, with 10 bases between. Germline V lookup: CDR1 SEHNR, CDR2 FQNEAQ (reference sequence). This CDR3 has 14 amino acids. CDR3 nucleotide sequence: TGTGCCAGCAGCTTAAGAGGGTCGGATGAAAAACTGTTTTTT. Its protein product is CASSLRGSDEKLFF.

The CDR3 nucleotides read TGTGCCAGCAGCACAGGGGGAGGAGGCTACAATGAGCAGTTCTTC. Its protein product is CASSTGGGGYNEQFF. V gene TRBV7-3 combines with J gene TRBJ2-1; TRBD1 agrees at 8 bases. After removal of 5 bases from V and 3 bases from J, the junction contained 6 bases not matched to a gene. This CDR3 is 15 amino acids long. The germline V gene has CDR1 SGHTA and CDR2 FQGTGA.

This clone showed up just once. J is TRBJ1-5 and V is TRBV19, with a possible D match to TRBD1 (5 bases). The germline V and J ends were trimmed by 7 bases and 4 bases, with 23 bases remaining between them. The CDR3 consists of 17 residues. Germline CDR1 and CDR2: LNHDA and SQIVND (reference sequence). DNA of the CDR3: TGTGCCAGTATGATGAGACAGCTATTTGGAACTAATCAGCCCCAGCATTTT. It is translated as CASMMRQLFGTNQPQHF.

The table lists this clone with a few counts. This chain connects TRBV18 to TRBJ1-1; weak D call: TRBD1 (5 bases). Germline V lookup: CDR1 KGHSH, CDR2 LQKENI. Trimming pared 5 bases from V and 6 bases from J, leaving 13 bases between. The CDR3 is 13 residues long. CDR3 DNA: TGTGCCAGCTCAGCAGCGCCAGGGTCTGAAGCTTTCTTT. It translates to CASSAAPGSEAFF.

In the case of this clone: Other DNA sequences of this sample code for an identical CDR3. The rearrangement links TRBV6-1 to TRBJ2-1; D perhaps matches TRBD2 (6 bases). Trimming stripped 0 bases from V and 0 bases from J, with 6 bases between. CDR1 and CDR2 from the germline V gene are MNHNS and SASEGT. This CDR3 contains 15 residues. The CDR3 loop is CASSEAGGSYNEQFF. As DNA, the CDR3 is TGTGCCAGCAGTGAAGCGGGGGGCTCCTACAATGAGCAGTTCTTC.

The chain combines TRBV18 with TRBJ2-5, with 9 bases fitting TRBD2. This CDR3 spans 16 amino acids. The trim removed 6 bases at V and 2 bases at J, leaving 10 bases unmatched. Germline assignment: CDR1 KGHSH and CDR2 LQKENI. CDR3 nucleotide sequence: TGTGCCAGCTCGCCCCTTGTCAGCGGGGGGCAAGAGACCCAGTACTTC. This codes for CASSPLVSGGQETQYF.

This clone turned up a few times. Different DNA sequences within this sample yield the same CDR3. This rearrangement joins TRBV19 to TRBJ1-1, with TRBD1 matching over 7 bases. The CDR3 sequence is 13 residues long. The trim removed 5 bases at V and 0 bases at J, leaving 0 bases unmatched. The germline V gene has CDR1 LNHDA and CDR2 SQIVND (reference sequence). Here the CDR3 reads CASSGTVNTEAFF. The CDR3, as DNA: TGTGCCAGTAGTGGGACAGTGAACACTGAAGCTTTCTTT.

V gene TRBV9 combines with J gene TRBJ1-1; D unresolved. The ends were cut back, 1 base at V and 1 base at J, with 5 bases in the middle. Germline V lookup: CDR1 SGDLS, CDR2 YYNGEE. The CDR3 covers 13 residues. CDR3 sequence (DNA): TGTGCCAGCAGCGTATTCCAGAACACTGAAGCTTTCTTT. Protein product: CASSVFQNTEAFF.

CDR3 sequence (DNA): TGTGCCAGCAGTGAAGCTGCAGGGGGCGAGCAGTACTTC. Its translation is CASSEAAGGEQYF. The genes are TRBV2 and TRBJ2-7; 7 bases match TRBD1. The germline V gene encodes CDR1 SNHLY and CDR2 FYNNEI. Losses at the gene ends were 0 bases for V and 6 bases for J; bases not matched to a gene: 2. This CDR3 region has 13 residues.

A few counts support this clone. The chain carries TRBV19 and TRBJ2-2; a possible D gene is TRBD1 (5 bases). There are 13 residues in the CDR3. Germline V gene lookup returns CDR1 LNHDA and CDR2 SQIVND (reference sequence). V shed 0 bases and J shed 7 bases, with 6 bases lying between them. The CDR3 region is CASSIDRGGELFF. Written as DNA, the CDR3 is TGTGCCAGTAGTATAGATAGGGGCGGGGAGCTGTTTTTT.

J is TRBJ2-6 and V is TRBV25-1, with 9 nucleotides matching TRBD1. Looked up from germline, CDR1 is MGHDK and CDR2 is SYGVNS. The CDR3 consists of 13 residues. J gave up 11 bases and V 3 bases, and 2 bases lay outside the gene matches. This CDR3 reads CASSERTGDVLTF. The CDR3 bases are TGTGCCAGCAGTGAGCGGACAGGGGACGTCCTGACTTTC.

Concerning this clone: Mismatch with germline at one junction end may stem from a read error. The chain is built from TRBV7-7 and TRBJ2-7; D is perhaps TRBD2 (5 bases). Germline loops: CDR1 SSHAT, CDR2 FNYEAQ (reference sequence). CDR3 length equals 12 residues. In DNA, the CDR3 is TGTGCTAGCAGCAGCGGACGGAACGAGCAGTACTTC. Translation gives CASSSGRNEQYF.

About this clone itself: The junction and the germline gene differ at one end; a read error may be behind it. For the CDR3, the DNA is TGCAGCGTTAAAGACAGGGCCGATTCACCCCTCCACTTT. It encodes CSVKDRADSPLHF. The chain recombines TRBV29-1 with TRBJ1-6, with TRBD1 identical over 7 bases. Germline values: CDR1 SQVTM, CDR2 ANQGSEA. This CDR3 spans 13 amino acids.

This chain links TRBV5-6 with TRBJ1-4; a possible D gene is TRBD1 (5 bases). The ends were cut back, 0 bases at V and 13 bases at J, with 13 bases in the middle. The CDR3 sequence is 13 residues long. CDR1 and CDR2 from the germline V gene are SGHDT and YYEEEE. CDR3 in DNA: TGTGCCAGCAGCTTGGGGCTGAGGGACGGACTGTTTTTT. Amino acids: CASSLGLRDGLFF. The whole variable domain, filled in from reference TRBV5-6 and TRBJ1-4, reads DAGVTQSPTHLIKTRGQQVTLRCSPKSGHDTVSWYQQALGQGPQFIFQYYEEEERQRGNFPDRFSGHQFPNYSSELNVNALLLGDSALYLCASSLGLRDGLFFGSGTQLSVL.

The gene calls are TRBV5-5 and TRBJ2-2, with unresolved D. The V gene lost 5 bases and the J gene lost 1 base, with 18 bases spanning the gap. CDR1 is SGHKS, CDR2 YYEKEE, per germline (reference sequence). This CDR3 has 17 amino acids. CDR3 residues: CASSFGLVRGNTGELFF. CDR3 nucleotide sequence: TGTGCCAGCAGTTTTGGATTGGTGAGAGGGAACACCGGGGAGCTGTTTTTT.

CDR3 protein: CATSISGVDTQYF. The CDR3 coding sequence is TGTGCCACCAGCATTTCAGGGGTCGATACGCAGTATTTT. The chain joins TRBV15 to TRBJ2-3, with D perhaps TRBD1 (6 bases). Per the germline V gene, CDR1 is LNHNV and CDR2 is YYDKDF (reference sequence). The CDR3 contains 13 residues. V was trimmed by 4 bases and J by 6 bases, leaving 11 bases between them.

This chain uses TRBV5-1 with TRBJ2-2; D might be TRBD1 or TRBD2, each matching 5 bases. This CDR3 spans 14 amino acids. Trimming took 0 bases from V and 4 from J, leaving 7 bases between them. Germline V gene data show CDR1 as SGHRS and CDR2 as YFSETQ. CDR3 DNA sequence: TGCGCCAGCAGCTTGGGGGGGAGCACCGGGGAGCTGTTTTTT. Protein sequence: CASSLGGSTGELFF.

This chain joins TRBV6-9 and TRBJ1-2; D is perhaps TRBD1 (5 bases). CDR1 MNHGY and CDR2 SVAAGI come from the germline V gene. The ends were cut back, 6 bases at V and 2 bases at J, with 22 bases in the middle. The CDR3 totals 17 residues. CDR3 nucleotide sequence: TGTGCCAGCAGCAACACAGGATACCGACTCATCAACTATGGCTACACCTTC. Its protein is CASSNTGYRLINYGYTF.

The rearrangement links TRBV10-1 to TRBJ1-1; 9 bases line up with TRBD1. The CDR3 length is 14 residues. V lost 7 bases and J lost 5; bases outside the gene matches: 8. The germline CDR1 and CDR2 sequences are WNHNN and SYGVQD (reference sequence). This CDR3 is CASTPDRGRTEAFF. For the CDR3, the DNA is TGCGCCAGCACCCCGGACAGGGGCCGAACTGAAGCTTTCTTT.

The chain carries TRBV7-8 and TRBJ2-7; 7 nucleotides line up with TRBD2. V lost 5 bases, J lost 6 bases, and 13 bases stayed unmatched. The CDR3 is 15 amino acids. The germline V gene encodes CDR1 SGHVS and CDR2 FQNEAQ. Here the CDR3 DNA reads TGTGCCAGCAGCGCGGTCGCCGGGAGGCGATTCGAGCAGTACTTC. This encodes CASSAVAGRRFEQYF.

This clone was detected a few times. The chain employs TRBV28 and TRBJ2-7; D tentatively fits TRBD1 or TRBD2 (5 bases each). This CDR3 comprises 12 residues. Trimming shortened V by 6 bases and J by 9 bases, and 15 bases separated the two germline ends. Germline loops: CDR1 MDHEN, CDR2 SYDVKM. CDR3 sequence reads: CASSFRIGAQYF. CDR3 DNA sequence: TGTGCCAGCAGCTTTAGGATCGGGGCGCAGTACTTC.

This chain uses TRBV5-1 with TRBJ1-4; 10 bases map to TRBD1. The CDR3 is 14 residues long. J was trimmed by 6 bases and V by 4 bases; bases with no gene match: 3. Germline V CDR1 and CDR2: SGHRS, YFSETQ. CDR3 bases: TGCGCCAGCAGCCCGGGACAGGGGCATGAAAAACTGTTTTTT. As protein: CASSPGQGHEKLFF.

The CDR3 DNA follows: TGTGCCAGCAGTTTATATGGGGGGATAGGGGATACGCAGTATTTT. Its translation is CASSLYGGIGDTQYF. V is TRBV28 and J is TRBJ2-3; D is possibly TRBD2 (6 bases). V was trimmed by 1 base and J by 6 bases, leaving 14 bases between them. Germline V gene sequence: CDR1 MDHEN, CDR2 SYDVKM. The length of the CDR3 is 15 residues.

CDR3 coding DNA: TGCGCCAGCAGCCAAGACTGGGAGCGGGGCGCCGGGGAGCTGTTTTTT. The encoded protein is CASSQDWERGAGELFF. The rearrangement uses TRBV4-3 and TRBJ2-2, with 7 bases aligning to TRBD2. V shed 0 bases and J 6 bases; nucleotides not matched to a gene: 7. The CDR3 runs 16 residues. Germline CDR1 is LGHNA and CDR2 is YSLEER.

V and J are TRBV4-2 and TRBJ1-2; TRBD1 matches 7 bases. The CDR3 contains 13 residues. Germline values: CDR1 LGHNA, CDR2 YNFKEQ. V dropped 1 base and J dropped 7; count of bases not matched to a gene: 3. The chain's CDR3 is CASSQVDRAGYTF. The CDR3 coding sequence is TGTGCCAGCAGCCAAGTAGACAGGGCTGGCTACACCTTC.

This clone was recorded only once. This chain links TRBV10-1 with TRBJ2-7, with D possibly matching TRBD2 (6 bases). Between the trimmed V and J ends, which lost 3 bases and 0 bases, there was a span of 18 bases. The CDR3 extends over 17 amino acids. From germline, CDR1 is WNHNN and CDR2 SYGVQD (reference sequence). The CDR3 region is CASSERFRGRNSYEQYF. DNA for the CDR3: TGCGCCAGCAGTGAAAGATTTCGGGGGAGGAACTCCTACGAGCAGTACTTC.

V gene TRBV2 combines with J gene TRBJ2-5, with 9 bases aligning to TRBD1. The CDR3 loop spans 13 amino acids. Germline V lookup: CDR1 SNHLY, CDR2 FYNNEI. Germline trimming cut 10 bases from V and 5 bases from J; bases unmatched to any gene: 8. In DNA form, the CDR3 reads TGTGCCACCCGGACAGGGGAGGAGGAGACCCAGTACTTC. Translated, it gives CATRTGEEETQYF.

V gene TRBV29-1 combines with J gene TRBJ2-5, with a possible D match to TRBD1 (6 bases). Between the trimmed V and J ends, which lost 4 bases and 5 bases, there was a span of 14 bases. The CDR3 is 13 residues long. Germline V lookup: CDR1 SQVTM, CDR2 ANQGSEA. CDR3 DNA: TGCAGCGTTGCCAGGGGATATGCTGAGACCCAGTACTTC. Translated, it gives CSVARGYAETQYF. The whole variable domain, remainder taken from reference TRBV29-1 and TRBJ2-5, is SAVISQKPSRDICQRGTSLTIQCQVDSQVTMMFWYRQQPGQSLTLIATANQGSEATYESGFVIDKFPISRPNLTFSTLTVSNMSPEDSSIYLCSVARGYAETQYFGPGTRLLVL.

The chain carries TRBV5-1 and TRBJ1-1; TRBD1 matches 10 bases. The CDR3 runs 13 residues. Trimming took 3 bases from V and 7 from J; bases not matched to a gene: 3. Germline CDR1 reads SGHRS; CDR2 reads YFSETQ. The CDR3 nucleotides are TGCGCCAGCAGCTCCGGGACAGGGGATGAAGCTTTCTTT. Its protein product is CASSSGTGDEAFF. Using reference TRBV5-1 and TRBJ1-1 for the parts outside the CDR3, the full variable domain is KAGVTQTPRYLIKTRGQQVTLSCSPISGHRSVSWYQQTPGQGLQFLFEYFSETQRNKGNFPGRFSGRQFSNSRSEMNVSTLELGDSALYLCASSSGTGDEAFFGQGTRLTVV.

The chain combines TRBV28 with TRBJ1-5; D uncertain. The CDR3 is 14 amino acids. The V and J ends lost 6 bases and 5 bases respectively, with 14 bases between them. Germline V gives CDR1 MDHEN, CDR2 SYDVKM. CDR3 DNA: TGTGCCAGCAGCCCGGCTCCCGGAGATCAGCCCCAGCATTTT. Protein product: CASSPAPGDQPQHF.